This T cell receptor (beta chain) emerged from a study of cytomegalovirus exposure and HLA in healthy donors (dated by TCRdb to 2016 to 2017). About the study as a whole: In an earlier analysis of about 560 of the donors, 250 to 350 Gb of sequence data and 95 million to 130 million unique TCR beta sequences from some 170 million T cells were reported. Across roughly 420 genotyped donors of the cohort, an average of 235,054 unique TCR beta nucleotide sequences per donor were sequenced, and 15% to 20% of those sequences were non-productive. An earlier analysis of nearly 600 of the donors applied high-throughput TCR beta sequencing to assess whether each TCR beta V gene segment acted as functional or pseudogenic. Both class I and class II loci were covered by HLA typing, at four-digit resolution. Approximately 300 gigabases of sequencing data and 70 million to 100 million unique TCR sequences made up an early release that covered approximately 650 HLA-typed donors. The study combined high-throughput TCR immunosequencing, statistical association of individual TCRs with disease status, and machine learning to predict cytomegalovirus infection status. The study aimed to test whether signatures of past pathogen exposure could be identified by cataloging public T cell receptors. A later analysis re-examined previously published TCR beta repertoires from over 500 donors and added high-resolution HLA genotyping to investigate patterns of TCR occurrence. The later analysis used no new phenotypic data to find candidate immune exposures, relying instead on TCR beta sequences and their occurrence across donors. Of the 300 to 450 genotyped donors, over 65% fell in the genetic ancestry cluster associated with self-reported Caucasian donors. Besides the first cohort of around 700 subjects, a separate validation cohort made up of 120 different subjects was used. Donor age, sex, ethnicity and CMV serostatus were collected together with the repertoire data. The T cell repertoires of roughly 660 subjects were profiled by immunosequencing and related to cytomegalovirus serostatus. All discovery cohort repertoires had been generated using a single sequencing platform. The number of donors typed differed by locus, with about 629-630 for A, B, C, DRB1 and DQB1, roughly 520 for DQA1, 600 to 610 for DPA1, and some 440 for DPB1. Several DR-DQ haplotypes were handled as single units for association and clustering because linkage in the cohort was strong. A later genetic analysis used genome-wide SNP genotypes for 398 of the 666 donors, treating that subset as a discovery cohort. The full study reports these points: The sequencing pipeline was judged likely to have produced a cluster of highly shared sequence variants as a technical artifact. According to a later analysis, TCR association rates differed among HLA loci, with DRB1 alleles showing the most associated TCRs and HLA-C alleles showing the fewest. Across donors, most TCR sequences were observed very rarely, whereas some public TCRs were present in many individuals. CMV serostatus was the only immune exposure information available for the cohort. In an earlier analysis of approximately 590 of the donors, most TCR beta V segments appeared in productive rearrangements about 90% or about 30% of the time, broadly matching IMGT annotations. In a later analysis, HLA-associated TCR beta chains were found to be more clonally expanded and to have lower generation probabilities than equally common non-associated chains. The classifier was reported to diagnose cytomegalovirus status with high specificity and sensitivity in both the original and validation cohorts. Sequencing depth was assumed to be roughly uniform across donors in the presence/absence analyses, though that assumption may not hold. A later analysis reported that several top co-occurrence clusters appeared linked to parvovirus B19, influenza, CMV and Epstein-Barr virus. V-gene and J-gene trimming of TCR beta chains was associated with a missense DCLRE1C variant in a later genetic analysis, and the association was replicated in an independent cohort. A further reported finding was that TCR beta sequences accurately predicted the HLA-A and HLA-B alleles for most subjects in the first cohort. In a later analysis, around 17,000 TCR beta sequences were associated with specific HLA alleles at a false discovery rate of 0.05. When HLA alleles, especially DR and DQ, strongly co-occurred, attributing TCR associations to individual alleles was difficult. According to a later analysis, most CMV-associated TCR beta chains appeared to be HLA-restricted, and the HLA associations seemed to be driven largely by CMV exposure. HLA typing was unavailable for some donors at each locus, so association tests used only the typed subset. Because counts were too low, around 17 rarely observed V segments, including chromosome 9 orphons, were left out of the earlier analysis of approximately 580 of the donors. In vitro tests confirmed that three of the cytomegalovirus-associated TCR beta chains recognize cytomegalovirus antigens. According to the authors, the approach could potentially be generalized to other disease states and immunological phenotypes. Compared with the roughly 600-donor mean, donors in an Asian-associated ancestry cluster had fewer N-insertions in productive TCRs, according to a later genetic analysis. The study gave a list of 150 to 200 TCR beta chains associated with cytomegalovirus. Only TCR beta chains were sequenced in this cohort, and the absence of alpha or paired-chain data limited detectable features. Some IMGT-functional V segments, including TRBV6-2 and TRBV6-3, could not be told apart with the 87-base-pair reads, so those segments were excluded. Correlated functional status among segregating V segments might be attributable to linkage disequilibrium, but an unknown experimental factor could not be ruled out.

This clone was picked up a small number of times. Its recognized antigen is unknown. Base quality data are lacking; no much larger clone is found one base away. The CDR3 covers 14 residues, taking in both the cysteine and the phenylalanine. The DNA shown is the 42-base CDR3, in frame from base 1. From V the trimming removes 3 bases and from J it removes 5 bases, while the gene matches leave 5 bases of the junction unaccounted for. CDR1 and CDR2 (LNHNV, YYDKDF) derive from the germline V gene (reference sequence). Receptor amplification or capture employed the immunoSEQ multiplex PCR assay. The multiplex PCR relied on a mix of 60 forward primers for TCR Vbeta segments and 13 reverse primers for TCR Jbeta segments. Amplification of the CDR3 region of rearranged TCR beta genes was performed with a multiplex PCR assay on genomic DNA. The amplified TCR beta libraries were sequenced on the Illumina HiSeq System as 87-base-pair reads. On the study's bioinformatics: In a later analysis, approximately 74 million unique TCR beta chains were counted across the 500 to 700 repertoires, and about 10 million of these chains were shared by at least two donors. Raw reads were error-corrected and collapsed into unique sequences with a nearest-neighbor algorithm that merged closely related sequences to remove PCR and sequencing errors. Alignment of CDR3 sequences to IMGT reference sequences was used to assign V, D and J gene segments. For a sequence to be retained, a match of at least six nucleotides to both a V gene segment and a J gene segment was required. Rearrangements were called productive when the CDR3 lacked stop codons and stayed in frame with V and J; all others were non-productive. CDR3 was defined according to IMGT convention as the region running from the second conserved V-encoded cysteine to the conserved J-encoded phenylalanine. The earlier analysis of approximately 590 of the donors excluded any sequence lacking an unambiguous match to a single V gene segment. In an earlier analysis of about 590 of the donors, a V segment was called functional when productive rearrangements were above 56.7%, and segregating when the standard deviation between donors exceeded 5%. To diagnose cytomegalovirus status from the catalog of TCR beta chain sequences, a statistical classification framework was built. In a later analysis, TCR nucleotide sequences were compared against IMGT/GENE-DB human TR gene sequences so that V and J genes could be assigned. A later analysis assigned CDR3 sequences and most-parsimonious VDJ recombination scenarios with the TCRdist pipeline. A later analysis defined each TCR beta chain by its CDR3 amino acid sequence plus V-gene family, and excluded reads lacking a unique V-gene family. In a later analysis, some 600 highly shared, low-generation-probability nucleotide sequences were removed to address suspected cross-contamination and a sequencing artifact. A later analysis calculated a clonal expansion index for each public chain from normalized within-repertoire ranks of inferred template counts. In a later analysis, generation probabilities were computed with a VDJ recombination model fitted to out-of-frame rearrangements, and the resulting probabilities were checked against IGoR. Hypergeometric tests were used in a later analysis to score TCR-TCR, TCR-HLA and TCR-CMV co-occurrence, with a repertoire-size bias correction applied to the TCR pairs. In a later analysis, false discovery rates were estimated by permuting HLA or CMV assignments 20 times. In a later analysis, co-occurring TCRs were grouped using DBSCAN, with TCRdist sequence similarity added in when clustering inside HLA-allele-positive subsets. Repertoires with fewer than 30,000 or more than 120,000 public chains, plus five repertoires with anomalous nucleotide sharing, were excluded from co-occurrence clustering. Held by TCRdb, this immuneACCESS table contains in-frame sequences only and omits some clones. Under half of the omission traces to an unresolved V gene where checked; the cause of the rest is unknown. V and J calls and clone size are copied from that table; D and trimming were computed from the DNA. The sample table contains some 89,000 clones; only one count was recorded for 81% of them. The ten top clones hold 1.5% to 2% of the sample.

In total, fewer than 750 healthy bone marrow donors made up the cohort. All cohort members were sampled while nominally healthy, although unrecorded immune exposures were likely present. The donor was CMV seronegative and was included in the group of under 450 seronegative cohort members. A peripheral blood sample was provided by each donor, and peripheral blood mononuclear cells were used for TCR beta sequencing. The Qiagen DNeasy Blood Extraction Kit was used to extract genomic DNA from the blood cell samples. The sequence joins TRBV15 to TRBJ1-1; TRBD1 aligns with 8 central bases. Material: PBMCs. The clonotype comes from a woman in her 30s in good health and CMV-seronegative. CDR3 protein: CATSRNTGGTEAFF. DNA sequence: TGTGCCACCAGCAGGAACACAGGGGGAACTGAAGCTTTCTTT.